This TCR beta chain was documented in a study of CD8+CD57+ T cells in acquired aplastic anemia. This clonotype was recorded only once. Its antigen is not known. Genomic DNA, serving as template, underwent TCR beta VDJ and CDR3 profiling. In TCRdb, the reads were re-called with MiXCR into one record per CDR3 protein. The profile shows 400,000 to 450,000 distinct CDR3 sequences, around 72% of them singletons. Study results and caveats: It was found that fewer than 35 CD8+ CDR3 sequences were shared between patients and controls. Patients and controls had CD8+ Simpson's diversity values that were not significantly distinct.

The CDR3 has 14 amino acids. Unmatched junction bases numbered 5, after V lost 7 bases and J lost 0 bases. Sequenced material: sorted CD4+, CD8+, or CD8+CD57+ T cells (not recorded which) from PBMCs. The sequence was obtained from a human donor in good health, serving as a control. V usage is TRBV12-3 or TRBV12-4 and J usage is TRBJ1-1; 7 bases are shared with TRBD1. The CDR3 sequence is CASKKDRVNTEAFF. The CDR3 DNA sequence: TGTGCCAGCAAAAAAGACAGGGTGAACACTGAAGCTTTCTTT.